The 14 T cell receptor beta chains given below trace back to one sample, sequenced in a study of T cells in women clearing cervical HPV infection. Profiled with immunoSEQ multiplex PCR; TCRdb holds only in-frame clones, not every one. Its table lists some 30,000 clones. The specimen sequenced was blood buffy coat. These receptors were obtained from a woman between 18 and 70 years old with a cervical HPV16 infection that either progressed to CIN3+ or cleared (not recorded which).

In the case of this clone: The read ends 3 residues early relative to the CDR3; the germline J gene fills the gap. In the same sample, other DNA sequences code for this CDR3. V is TRBV5-6 and J is TRBJ2-7, with 14 positions matching TRBD2. With V trimmed by 4 bases and J by 2 bases, 2 bases remained unmatched. CDR1 is SGHDT, CDR2 YYEEEE, per germline. The CDR3 is 15 amino acids. The CDR3: CASSRLAGGTYEQYF. Incomplete CDR3 DNA: TGTGCCAGCAGCCGACTAGCGGGAGGGACCTACGAG.

For this clone: The observed sequence ends 3 residues before the CDR3 terminus, with the missing tail filled in from the germline J gene. The chain employs TRBV20-1 and TRBJ2-3; the match to TRBD2 covers 7 bases. The germline V gene encodes CDR1 DFQATT and CDR2 SNEGSKA (reference sequence). The CDR3 runs 15 residues. The DNA read from the CDR3 is TGCAGTGCTAGATGGGACTCCAGCCGGCGGGGGACG. Its translation: CSARWDSSRRGT. The whole CDR3 is CSARWDSSRRGTQYF.

Remarks on this clone: The read ends 3 residues shy of where the CDR3 ends; the end is completed using the germline J gene. The chain employs TRBV6-2 or TRBV6-3 and TRBJ1-2; 7 bases are shared with TRBD1. This CDR3 has 14 amino acids. Looked up from germline, CDR1 is MNHEY and CDR2 is SVGEGT. Trimming took 6 bases from V and 2 from J; bases not matched to a gene: 6. The sequenced CDR3 bases are TGTGCCAGCAGACCAACGGGACAGAACTATGGC. Translation: CASRPTGQNYG. The full-length CDR3 reads as CASRPTGQNYGYTF.

Considering frequency, this clone is medium-sized. Partial CDR3 DNA: TGTGCCAGCAGCTTGTGGGATGGGGGGGCCTATGGC. Its protein is CASSLWDGGAYG. The CDR3 as a whole reads CASSLWDGGAYGYTF. V and J are TRBV5-6 and TRBJ1-2; tentative D call: TRBD1 (6 bases). The sequenced fragment ends 3 residues before the CDR3 boundary, so the rest is inferred from the germline J gene. Trimming took off 1 base at V and 4 bases at J, with 14 bases between the two ends. This CDR3 has 15 residues. CDR1 SGHDT and CDR2 YYEEEE come from the germline V gene. Using reference TRBV5-6 and TRBJ1-2 for the parts outside the CDR3, the full variable domain is DAGVTQSPTHLIKTRGQQVTLRCSPKSGHDTVSWYQQALGQGPQFIFQYYEEEERQRGNFPDRFSGHQFPNYSSELNVNALLLGDSALYLCASSLWDGGAYGYTFGSGTRLTVV.

Concerning this clone itself: The read is 3 residues too short to cover the CDR3 end, so that end is filled in from the germline J gene. The V call is TRBV30, the J call TRBJ2-1, with 11 bases identical to TRBD2. The V segment lost 3 bases and the J segment 6 bases; nucleotides outside the gene matches: 7. The CDR3 consists of 15 residues. Looked up from germline, CDR1 is GTSNPN and CDR2 is SVGIG (reference sequence). CDR3 DNA (partial): TGTGCCTGGAGGGAACTAGCGGGAGTGGGCAATGAG. As protein: CAWRELAGVGNE. From start to end, the CDR3 is CAWRELAGVGNEQFF.

The CDR3: CASSLVRGGLGNTIYF. The sequenced part of the CDR3 DNA is TGCGCCAGCAGCTTGGTACGCGGGGGCCTTGGAAACACC. This sequence joins TRBV5-1 and TRBJ1-3, with a tentative D call TRBD1 (6 bases). The read halts 3 residues ahead of the CDR3 end, with the missing end drawn from the germline J gene. Germline-derived CDR1 and CDR2 are SGHRS and YFSETQ. The CDR3 sequence is 16 residues long. The ends were cut back, 0 bases at V and 3 bases at J, with 13 bases in the middle. Based on the CDR3 plus reference TRBV5-1 and TRBJ1-3, the full variable domain is KAGVTQTPRYLIKTRGQQVTLSCSPISGHRSVSWYQQTPGQGLQFLFEYFSETQRNKGNFPGRFSGRQFSNSRSEMNVSTLELGDSALYLCASSLVRGGLGNTIYFGEGSWLTVV.

Note on this clone: The read gets to within 3 residues of the CDR3 end, and the germline J gene fills in the rest. This sequence joins TRBV19 and TRBJ1-3; the D is unclear. Trimming took off 7 bases at V and 0 bases at J, with 10 bases between the two ends. The CDR3 length is 14 residues. Germline-derived CDR1 and CDR2 are LNHDA and SQIVND (reference sequence). The sequenced part of the CDR3 DNA is TGTGCCAGTAAGAAGAGAGGCTCTGGAAACACC. Encoded protein: CASKKRGSGNT. The whole CDR3 region reads CASKKRGSGNTIYF.

As for this clone: Coverage ceases 3 residues before the CDR3 finishes, and the germline J gene fills in the end. This chain uses TRBV5-4 with TRBJ2-7; 10 bases are a match to TRBD2. From germline, CDR1 is SGHNT and CDR2 YYREEE (reference sequence). CDR3 size: 15 residues. V lost 0 bases and J lost 4; bases outside the gene matches: 4. CDR3 residues: CASSLELAGTYEQYF. The DNA read from the CDR3 is TGTGCCAGCAGCTTGGAACTAGCGGGGACTTACGAG.

This clone is medium-sized by frequency. The read ends 3 residues before the CDR3 terminus; that terminus is restored from the germline J gene. Other nucleotide sequences from this sample produce the same CDR3. V usage is TRBV29-1 and J usage is TRBJ2-7; 10 nucleotides line up with TRBD1. The length of the CDR3 is 14 residues. Germline CDR1 and CDR2: SQVTM and ANQGSEA. V dropped 0 bases and J dropped 3; count of bases not matched to a gene: 2. The CDR3 DNA, read in part, is TGCAGCGTTGAAGAGGGGGACAGGGGCTACGAG. This sequence encodes CSVEEGDRGYE. The full CDR3 reads CSVEEGDRGYEQYF.

The DNA read from the CDR3 is TGCGCCAGCAGCCAACAGGGGAGTGGTTCACCG. Translating it yields CASSQQGSGSP. Given in full, the CDR3 is CASSQQGSGSPLFF. The rearrangement uses TRBV5-1 and TRBJ2-2; the match to TRBD1 covers 7 bases. The read ends 3 residues early relative to the CDR3; the germline J gene fills the gap. The CDR3 totals 14 residues. Germline V gene sequence: CDR1 SGHRS, CDR2 YFSETQ.

For this clone: The sequenced fragment ends 3 residues before the CDR3 boundary, so the rest is inferred from the germline J gene. The V call is TRBV5-6, the J call TRBJ1-2; D possibly corresponds to TRBD1 (6 bases). Looked up from germline, CDR1 is SGHDT and CDR2 is YYEEEE. The CDR3 consists of 11 residues. CDR3 region: CASSRDTHYTF. The covered CDR3 bases are TGTGCCAGCAGTCGGGACACCCAC.

A word on this clone: The CDR3 extends 3 residues past the end of the read, so its final part is completed from the germline J gene. The chain has TRBV20-1 and TRBJ1-2; 7 bases match TRBD1. Trimming removed 5 bases from V and 2 bases from J; junction bases left unmatched: 2. The CDR3 is 12 amino acids. CDR1 is DFQATT, CDR2 SNEGSKA, per germline (reference sequence). This CDR3 reads CSASGGNYGYTF. The DNA read from the CDR3 is TGCAGTGCTTCAGGGGGGAACTATGGC.

As for this clone: The CDR3 is cut off 3 residues early in the read; its end comes from the germline J gene. The chain uses TRBV20-1 and TRBJ1-2; 7 bases align to TRBD1. Losses at the gene ends were 3 bases for V and 2 bases for J; bases not matched to a gene: 6. Per germline, CDR1 DFQATT and CDR2 SNEGSKA (reference sequence). The CDR3 is 14 residues long. CDR3 loop: CSARGQSNNYGYTF. CDR3 bases read: TGCAGTGCTAGGGGACAGTCAAACAACTATGGC.

Points on this clone: The CDR3 goes on 3 residues after the read ends, and that part is filled in from the germline J gene. The chain uses TRBV12-3 or TRBV12-4 and TRBJ1-1; 7 nucleotides line up with TRBD1. This CDR3 has 12 amino acids. CDR3 amino acids: CASSLTGLRAFF. The sequenced CDR3 bases are TGTGCCAGCAGTTTGACAGGGCTACGG.